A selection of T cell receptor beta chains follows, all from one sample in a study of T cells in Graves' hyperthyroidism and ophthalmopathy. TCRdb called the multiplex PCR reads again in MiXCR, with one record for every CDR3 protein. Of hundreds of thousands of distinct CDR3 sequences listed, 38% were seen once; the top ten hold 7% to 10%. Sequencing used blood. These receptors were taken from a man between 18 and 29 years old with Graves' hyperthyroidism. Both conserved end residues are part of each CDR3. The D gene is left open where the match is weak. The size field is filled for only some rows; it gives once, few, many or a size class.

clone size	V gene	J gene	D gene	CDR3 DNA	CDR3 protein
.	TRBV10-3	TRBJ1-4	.	TGTGCCATCAGTGCCGGGAGGGCAGATGAAAAACTGTTTTTT	CAISAGRADEKLFF
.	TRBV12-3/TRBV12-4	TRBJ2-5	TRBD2	TGTGCCAGCAGTAGGACTAGCGGGGTGCAAGAGACCCAGTACTTC	CASSRTSGVQETQYF
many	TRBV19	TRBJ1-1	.	TGTGCCACTACTACGGGGGTGAACACTGAAGCTTTCTTT	CATTTGVNTEAFF
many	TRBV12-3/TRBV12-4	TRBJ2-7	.	TGTGCCACACGCAAGGGGACGGACTACGAGCAGTACTTC	CATRKGTDYEQYF
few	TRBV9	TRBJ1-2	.	TGTGCCAGCAGCCAAGCTCCGGGACCGAACTATGGCTACACCTTC	CASSQAPGPNYGYTF
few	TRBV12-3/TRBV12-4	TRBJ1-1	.	TGTGCCAGCATCACAGGGCACACTGAAGCTTTCTTT	CASITGHTEAFF
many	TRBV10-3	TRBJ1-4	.	TGTGCCATCAGTGACGGACCAATTAATGAAAAACTGTTTTTT	CAISDGPINEKLFF
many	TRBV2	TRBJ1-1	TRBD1	TGCGCCAGCAGCGGGACAGGGGGCGAGGCTTTCTTT	CASSGTGGEAFF
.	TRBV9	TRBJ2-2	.	TGTGCCAGCAGCGTAGAATCAGCCGGGGAGCTGTTTTTT	CASSVESAGELFF
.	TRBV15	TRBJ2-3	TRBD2	TGTGCCACCACCGCCAGCAGAGCGGGGGTGACAGATACGCAGTATTTT	CATTASRAGVTDTQYF
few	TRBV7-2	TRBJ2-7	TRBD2	TGTGCCAGCAGCCGTGGGGGGGATTATTACGAGCAGTACTTC	CASSRGGDYYEQYF
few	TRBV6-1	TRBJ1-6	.	TGTGCCAGCTCGGGGCAAAATTCACCCCTCCACTTT	CASSGQNSPLHF
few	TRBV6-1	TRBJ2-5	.	TGTGCCAGCAGTTACAGGGTTCAGACCCAGTACTTC	CASSYRVQTQYF
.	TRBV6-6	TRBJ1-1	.	TGTGCCAGCGTGGCAGTCCCTGAAGCTTTCTTT	CASVAVPEAFF
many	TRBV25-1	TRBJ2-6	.	TGTGCCAGCATGGGCCAGAGGGCCTCTGGGGCCAACGTCCTGACTTTC	CASMGQRASGANVLTF
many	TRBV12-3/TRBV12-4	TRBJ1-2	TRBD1	TGTGCCAGCAGCCCTGGACAGGGGGAACCATATGGCTACACCTTC	CASSPGQGEPYGYTF
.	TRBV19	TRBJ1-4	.	TGTGCCAGTAGAAAGGCCATGCTCTTCGGGGGGAGAGAAAAACTGTTTTTT	CASRKAMLFGGREKLFF
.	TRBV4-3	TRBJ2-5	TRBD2	TGCGCCAGCAGCCACCGGACTAGCGGGAGAGGGGAGACCCAGTACTTC	CASSHRTSGRGETQYF
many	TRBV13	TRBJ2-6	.	TGTGCCAGCAGTCCTTCGGCCAACGTCCTGACTTTC	CASSPSANVLTF
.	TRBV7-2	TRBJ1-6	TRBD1	TGTGCCAGCAGCTTTAGACCGGGACAGAATAATTCACCCCTCCACTTT	CASSFRPGQNNSPLHF
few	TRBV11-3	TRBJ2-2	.	TGTGCCAGCAGCTTAGTAACCGCGAACACCGGGGAGCTGTTTTTT	CASSLVTANTGELFF
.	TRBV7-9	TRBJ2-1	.	TGTGCCAGCAGCTTCGGGACGGGGAGCTCCTACAATGAGCAGTTCTTC	CASSFGTGSSYNEQFF
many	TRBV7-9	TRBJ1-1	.	TGTGCCAGCAGCTTTGAGGGCAGGATGAACACTGAAGCTTTCTTT	CASSFEGRMNTEAFF
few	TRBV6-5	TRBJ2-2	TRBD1	TGTGCCAGCAGGACCAGGGGGCTAGGCGGCACCGGGGAGCTGTTTTTT	CASRTRGLGGTGELFF
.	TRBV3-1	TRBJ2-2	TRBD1	TGTGCCAGCAGCCCCCGGACAGGGGGACCCGGGGAGCTGTTTTTT	CASSPRTGGPGELFF
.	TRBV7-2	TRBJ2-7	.	TGTGCCAGCAACCCCCCGGGACGGCTCTCCTACGAGCAGTACTTC	CASNPPGRLSYEQYF
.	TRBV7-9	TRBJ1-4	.	TGTGCCAGCAGTCAAGGACGTTTTAATGAAAAACTGTTTTTT	CASSQGRFNEKLFF
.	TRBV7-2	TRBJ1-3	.	TGTGCCAGCAGCTTAGCTGGGTCGGGCTCTGGAAACACCATATATTTT	CASSLAGSGSGNTIYF
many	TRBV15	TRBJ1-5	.	TGTGCCACCAGCAGAGCAGGGTATAGCAATCAGCCCCAGCATTTT	CATSRAGYSNQPQHF
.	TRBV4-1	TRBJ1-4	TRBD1	TGCGCCAGCAGCCAAGATTGGGCAGGGGGGAGCTCGAGAGGTGAAAAACTGTTTTTT	CASSQDWAGGSSRGEKLFF
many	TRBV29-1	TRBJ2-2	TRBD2	TGCAGCGTCCTGAGCGGGACGGACACCGGGGAGCTGTTTTTT	CSVLSGTDTGELFF
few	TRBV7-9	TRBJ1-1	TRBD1	TGTGCCAGCAGAACTGCAGGGGGCGGAACTGAAGCTTTCTTT	CASRTAGGGTEAFF
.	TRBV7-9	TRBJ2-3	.	TGTGCCACCGTGGGCGCAGATACGCAGTATTTT	CATVGADTQYF
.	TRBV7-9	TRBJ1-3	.	TGTGCCAGCAGCTTCCCGGGCCGAAAGAGCTCTGGAAACACCATATATTTT	CASSFPGRKSSGNTIYF
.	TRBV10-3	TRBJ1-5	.	TGTGCCACCGTAGACCGAGGAAATCAGCCCCAGCATTTT	CATVDRGNQPQHF
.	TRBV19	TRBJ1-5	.	TGTGCCAGTAGTGGGGCAGGGCACCAGCCCCAGCATTTT	CASSGAGHQPQHF
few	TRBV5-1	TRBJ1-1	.	TGCGCCAGCAGCTTGGACAGATTTGAAGCTTTCTTT	CASSLDRFEAFF
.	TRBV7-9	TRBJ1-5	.	TGTGCCAGCAGCTTAGAGGACGGCCGGGGGCCCCAGCATTTT	CASSLEDGRGPQHF
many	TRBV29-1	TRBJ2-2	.	TGCAGCGTTGAAGTTGGGGCCGGGGAGCTGTTTTTT	CSVEVGAGELFF
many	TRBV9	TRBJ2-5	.	TGTGCCAGCAGCGTACGGCCTCAAGAGACCCAGTACTTC	CASSVRPQETQYF
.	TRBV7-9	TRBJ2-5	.	TGTGCCAGCAACCGACGGGCCCTCCAAGAGACCCAGTACTTC	CASNRRALQETQYF
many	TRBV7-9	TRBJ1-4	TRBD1	TGTGCCAGCAGCTTACTTGGACAGGGGAATGAAAAACTGTTTTTT	CASSLLGQGNEKLFF
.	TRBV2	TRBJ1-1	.	TGTGCCAGCAGGGGAGAGGCAGACTACACTGAAGCTTTCTTT	CASRGEADYTEAFF